A single sample is the source of the 14 T cell receptor beta chains below, sequenced in a study of tissue T cells after allogeneic stem cell transplantation. Generated by immunoSEQ multiplex PCR, the TCRdb table keeps only in-frame clones and is missing some. The sample carries several thousand clones, about 50% recorded once. The time point denotes: mouse harvest day 14 after allogeneic transplant. Tail vein injection delivered 10^7 T-cell-depleted bone marrow cells and 10^6 splenic CD5+ T cells. Sample: gut tissue. The source is a female BALB/c mouse given C57BL/6 T cells with graft-versus-host disease after an allogeneic hematopoietic cell transplant.

Details on this clone: Here the gene names and germline are mouse. With the read ending 1 residue before the CDR3 end, the germline J gene is used to fill in that end. The sample holds other DNA sequences that translate to the same CDR3. V usage is TRBV26 and J usage is TRBJ1-1; D is uncertain. This CDR3 spans 12 amino acids. Trimming cost V 2 bases and J 5 bases, with 6 bases left between them. The germline gives CDR1 KGHPV, CDR2 FQNQEV (reference sequence). The sequenced part of the CDR3 DNA is TGTGCCAGCAGTCTGGGGCAAACAGAAGTCTTC. Protein product: CASSLGQTEVF. The entire CDR3 sequence reads CASSLGQTEVFF.

Details on this clone: The gene symbols are mouse symbols. From the germline J gene comes the end of the CDR3, since the read stops 1 residue before it. This chain connects TRBV26 to TRBJ1-3, with D perhaps matching TRBD1 (5 bases). Deletions cut 3 bases from V and 0 bases from J, with 6 bases between. This CDR3 is built from 14 residues. Germline assignment: CDR1 KGHPV and CDR2 FQNQEV (reference sequence). The sequenced CDR3 bases are TGTGCCAGCAGTCTAGGACATTCTGGAAATACGCTCTAT. The encoded protein is CASSLGHSGNTLY. In full, the CDR3 reads CASSLGHSGNTLYF. Combining the CDR3 with reference TRBV26 and TRBJ1-3 gives the whole variable domain NSKVIQTPRYLVKGQGQKAKMRCIPEKGHPVVFWYQQNKNNEFKFLINFQNQEVLQQIDMTEKRFSAECPSNSPCSLEIQSSEAGDSALYLCASSLGHSGNTLYFGEGSRLIVV.

As concerns this clone: Gene labels here are mouse ones. The read halts 1 residue ahead of the CDR3 end, with the missing end drawn from the germline J gene. This chain connects TRBV5 to TRBJ2-5; the match to TRBD2 covers 12 bases. V trimming: 4 bases; J trimming: 1 base; junction bases outside the gene matches: 3. The CDR3 is 16 amino acids. The germline V gene has CDR1 LGHNA and CDR2 YNLKQL (reference sequence). CDR3 sequence reads: CASSPGLGGDQDTQYF. The sequenced CDR3 bases are TGTGCCAGCAGCCCAGGACTGGGGGGGGACCAAGACACCCAGTAC.

Remarks on this clone: All gene names here are mouse names. The read falls 1 residue short of the CDR3 end, and the missing part is taken from the germline J gene. The rearrangement uses TRBV1 and TRBJ1-1; 9 bases map to TRBD1. J was trimmed by 4 bases and V by 3 bases; bases with no gene match: 3. Germline CDR1 NSQYPW, CDR2 LRSPGD (reference sequence). This CDR3 contains 14 residues. The sequenced part of the CDR3 DNA is TGCACCTGCAGTGCCCGGGACAGGGCCACAGAAGTCTTC. Amino acid sequence: CTCSARDRATEVF. The full CDR3 protein is CTCSARDRATEVFF.

Judged by abundance, this clone is large. The gene symbols are mouse symbols. The read ends 1 residue before the CDR3 terminus; that terminus is restored from the germline J gene. The rearrangement links TRBV13-2 to TRBJ2-7; 14 bases map to TRBD2. CDR1 is NNHNN, CDR2 SYGAGS, per germline (reference sequence). This CDR3 spans 15 amino acids. V shed 0 bases, J shed 7 bases, and the junction held 3 bases outside the gene matches. CDR3 residues: CASGDVGLGGREQYF. The sequenced CDR3 bases are TGTGCCAGCGGTGATGTGGGACTGGGGGGGCGCGAACAGTAC.

This clone was counted between two and nine times. The genes and germline here are from mouse. The read halts 1 residue ahead of the CDR3 end, with the missing end drawn from the germline J gene. The chain has TRBV12-2 and TRBJ2-7; 8 bases line up with TRBD2. CDR1 and CDR2 (germline): SGHLS, HYDKME. The junction had 9 bases not matched to a gene; V was cut back by 2 bases and J by 7 bases. There are 14 residues in the CDR3. CDR3 residues: CASSPYWGRGEQYF. CDR3 DNA, as far as it was read: TGTGCCAGCTCTCCCTACTGGGGGCGCGGGGAACAGTAC.

In its sample, this clone was seen a few times. Gene names follow the mouse nomenclature. The CDR3 spells CAWSPGGSYEQYF. The CDR3 bases that were read are TGTGCCTGGAGTCCTGGGGGCTCCTATGAACAGTAC. The chain is built from TRBV31 and TRBJ2-7; 7 bases fit TRBD2. The CDR3 end lies 1 residue beyond the end of the read and is filled in from the germline J gene. This CDR3 has 13 residues. Per the germline V gene, CDR1 is GKSSPN and CDR2 is SITVG. The junction had 0 bases not matched to a gene; V was cut back by 1 base and J by 0 bases. The full variable domain, its missing parts supplied by reference TRBV31 and TRBJ2-7, is AQTIHQWPVAEIKAVGSPLSLGCTIKGKSSPNLYWYWQATGGTLQQLFYSITVGQVESVVQLNLSASRPKDDQFILSTEKLLLSHSGFYLCAWSPGGSYEQYFGPGTRLTVL.

This clone was counted a single time. Any gene name here is a mouse gene name. The read terminates 1 residue ahead of where the CDR3 ends, so the germline J gene completes it. The chain uses TRBV26 and TRBJ1-1, with 8 nucleotides matching TRBD1. Trimming at V came to 6 bases and at J to 0 bases, leaving 3 bases not matched to a gene. Germline V gives CDR1 KGHPV, CDR2 FQNQEV (reference sequence). The CDR3 contains 14 residues. CDR3 DNA (partial): TGTGCCAGCAGCCTCAGGGGGCCAAACACAGAAGTCTTC. This translates into CASSLRGPNTEVF. The whole CDR3 sequence is CASSLRGPNTEVFF.

For this clone: The genes and germline here are from mouse. The CDR3 end falls 1 residue outside the read, so it is completed with the germline J gene. The rearrangement uses TRBV3 and TRBJ2-7; D perhaps matches TRBD2 (5 bases). This CDR3 contains 13 residues. Trimming took off 1 base at V and 3 bases at J, with 7 bases between the two ends. Germline lookup yields CDR1 SNHLY and CDR2 FYNGKV (reference sequence). CDR3 DNA (partial): TGTGCCAGCAGCTTAGTCTGGGTCTATGAACAGTAC. This gives the protein CASSLVWVYEQY. The complete CDR3 protein is CASSLVWVYEQYF.

This clone was recorded a few times. The CDR3 carries no conserved terminal phenylalanine or tryptophan, so it likely arises from a read error. The limits of the CDR3 on the DNA are not certain, so only TCRdb's listed CDR3 is given. The listed genes are named as in mouse. The chain employs TRBV31 and TRBJ2-6. TRBJ2-6 constitutes a pseudogene. The CDR3 sequence runs 13 residues, both termini included. The germline gives CDR1 GKSSPN, CDR2 SITVG. CDR3 sequence: CAWSTGGELALTD.

Points on this clone: The germline and genes are mouse ones. CDR3 region: CASSLGGRGAETLYF. CDR3 DNA (partial): TGTGCCAGCAGCTTGGGGGGGCGCGGTGCAGAAACGCTGTAT. The chain couples TRBV3 to TRBJ2-3; 8 bases line up with TRBD2. The sequenced fragment ends 1 residue before the CDR3 boundary, so the rest is inferred from the germline J gene. Germline CDR1 reads SNHLY; CDR2 reads FYNGKV (reference sequence). CDR3 length: 15 amino acids. Germline trimming cut 3 bases from V and 1 base from J; bases unmatched to any gene: 3.

A word on this clone: Gene names and germline refer to mouse. The read gets to within 1 residue of the CDR3 end, and the germline J gene fills in the rest. The rearrangement links TRBV13-3 to TRBJ1-1; 7 nucleotides agree with TRBD1. CDR3 length equals 13 residues. With 6 bases clipped from V and 1 base from J, the junction kept 3 bases outside the gene matches. From germline, CDR1 is NNHDY and CDR2 SYVADS. CDR3 protein: CASNRDRNTEVFF. The sequenced CDR3 bases are TGTGCCAGCAACCGGGACAGAAACACAGAAGTCTTC.

This clone appeared a few times. Germline and genes: mouse. The observed sequence ends 1 residue before the CDR3 terminus, with the missing tail filled in from the germline J gene. The J gene is TRBJ2-2, the V gene TRBV26; D is ambiguous. The CDR3 is made up of 14 amino acids. The germline V gene encodes CDR1 KGHPV and CDR2 FQNQEV (reference sequence). Trimming took 3 bases from V and 0 from J, leaving 5 bases between them. The covered CDR3 bases are TGTGCCAGCAGTCTACCCTCAAACACCGGGCAGCTCTAC. The encoded protein is CASSLPSNTGQLY. The CDR3 in full is CASSLPSNTGQLYF.

Concerning this clone: The gene names here belong to mouse. Coverage ceases 1 residue before the CDR3 finishes, and the germline J gene fills in the end. The V gene is TRBV26, the J gene TRBJ1-1; 9 bases are shared with TRBD1. The junction had 4 bases not matched to a gene; V was cut back by 4 bases and J by 4 bases. The germline CDR1 and CDR2 sequences are KGHPV and FQNQEV (reference sequence). CDR3 length equals 14 residues. CDR3 sequence: CASSRDREVTEVFF. Incomplete CDR3 DNA: TGTGCCAGCAGTCGGGACAGGGAGGTCACAGAAGTCTTC.